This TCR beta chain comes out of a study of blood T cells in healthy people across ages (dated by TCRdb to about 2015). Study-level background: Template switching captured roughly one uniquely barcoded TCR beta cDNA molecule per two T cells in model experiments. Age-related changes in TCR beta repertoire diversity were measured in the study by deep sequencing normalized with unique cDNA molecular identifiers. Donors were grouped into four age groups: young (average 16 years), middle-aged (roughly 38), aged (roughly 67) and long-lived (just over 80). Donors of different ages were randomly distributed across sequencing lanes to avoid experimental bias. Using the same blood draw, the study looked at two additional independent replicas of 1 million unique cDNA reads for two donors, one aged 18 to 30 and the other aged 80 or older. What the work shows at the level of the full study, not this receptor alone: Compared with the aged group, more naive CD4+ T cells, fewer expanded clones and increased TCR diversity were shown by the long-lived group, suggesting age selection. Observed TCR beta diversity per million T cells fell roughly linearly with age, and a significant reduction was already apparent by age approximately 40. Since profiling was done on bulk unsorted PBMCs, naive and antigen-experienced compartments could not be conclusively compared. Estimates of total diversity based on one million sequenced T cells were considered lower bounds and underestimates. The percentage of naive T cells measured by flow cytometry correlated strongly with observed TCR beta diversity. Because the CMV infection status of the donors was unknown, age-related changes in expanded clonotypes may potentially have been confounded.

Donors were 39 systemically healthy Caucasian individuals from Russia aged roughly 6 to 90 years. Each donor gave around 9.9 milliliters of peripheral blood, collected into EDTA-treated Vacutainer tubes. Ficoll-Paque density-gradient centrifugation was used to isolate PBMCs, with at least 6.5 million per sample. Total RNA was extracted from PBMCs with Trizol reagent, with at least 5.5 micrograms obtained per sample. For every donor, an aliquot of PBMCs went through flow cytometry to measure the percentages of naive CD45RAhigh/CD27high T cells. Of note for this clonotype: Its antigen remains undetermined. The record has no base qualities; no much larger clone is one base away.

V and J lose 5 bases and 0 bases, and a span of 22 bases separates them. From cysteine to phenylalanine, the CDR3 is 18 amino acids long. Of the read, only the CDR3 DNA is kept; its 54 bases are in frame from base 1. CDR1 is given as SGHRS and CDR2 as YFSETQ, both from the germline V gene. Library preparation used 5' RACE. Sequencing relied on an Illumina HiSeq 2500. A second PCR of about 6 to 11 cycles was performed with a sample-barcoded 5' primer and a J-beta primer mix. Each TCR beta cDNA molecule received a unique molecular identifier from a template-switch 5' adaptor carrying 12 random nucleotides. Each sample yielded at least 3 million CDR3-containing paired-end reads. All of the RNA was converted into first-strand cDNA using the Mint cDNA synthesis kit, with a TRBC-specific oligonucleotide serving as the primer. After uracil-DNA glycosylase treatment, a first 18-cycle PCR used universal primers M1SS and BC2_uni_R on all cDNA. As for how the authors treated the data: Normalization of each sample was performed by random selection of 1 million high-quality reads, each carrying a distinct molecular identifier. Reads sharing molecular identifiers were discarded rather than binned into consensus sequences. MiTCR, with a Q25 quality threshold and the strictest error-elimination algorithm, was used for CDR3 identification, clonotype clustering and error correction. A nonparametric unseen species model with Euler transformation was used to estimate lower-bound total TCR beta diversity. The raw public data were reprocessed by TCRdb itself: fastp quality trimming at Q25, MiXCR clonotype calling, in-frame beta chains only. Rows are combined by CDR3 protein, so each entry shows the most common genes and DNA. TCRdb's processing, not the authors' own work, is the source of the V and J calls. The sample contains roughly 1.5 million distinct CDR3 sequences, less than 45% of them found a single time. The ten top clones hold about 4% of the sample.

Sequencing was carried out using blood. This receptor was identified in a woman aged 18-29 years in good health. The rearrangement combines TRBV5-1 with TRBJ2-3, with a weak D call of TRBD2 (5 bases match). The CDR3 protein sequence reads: CASRTPPERGYSTDTQYF. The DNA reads TGCGCCAGCAGGACCCCTCCAGAGCGCGGGTATAGCACAGATACGCAGTATTTT.